Shown below are 22 T cell receptor beta chains from a single sample sequenced in a study of blood T cell repertoires in COVID-19. Only in-frame clones appear in the TCRdb table, and some are missing; sequencing was by immunoSEQ multiplex PCR. The sample lists about 130,000 clones; roughly 77% were seen once. Sequenced material: peripheral blood. The receptor set was obtained from a woman aged 65 to 85 with COVID-19, enrolled during active disease.

The gene calls are TRBV30 and TRBJ1-3, with no clear D. The germline CDR1 and CDR2 sequences are GTSNPN and SVGIG (reference sequence). CDR3 length: 15 amino acids. V shed 3 bases and J shed 4 bases, with 16 bases lying between them. CDR3 bases: TGTGCCTGGAGGAATACGGGCGGGCACGGAAACACCATATATTTT. It specifies CAWRNTGGHGNTIYF.

In its sample, this clone was seen a few times. The rearrangement links TRBV19 to TRBJ2-1; possibly TRBD1 for D (6 bases). Trimming removed 4 bases at V and 9 bases at J, with 13 bases between. The CDR3 is 13 amino acids. Germline CDR1 is LNHDA and CDR2 is SQIVND (reference sequence). CDR3 loop: CASSTGTRGEQFF. The CDR3 DNA reads as TGTGCCAGTAGTACCGGGACACGGGGTGAGCAGTTCTTC.

The chain uses TRBV28 and TRBJ2-3; tentative D call: TRBD1 (6 bases). The ends were cut back, 6 bases at V and 2 bases at J, with 33 bases in the middle. The CDR3 is 21 amino acids. Looked up from germline, CDR1 is MDHEN and CDR2 is SYDVKM. CDR3 in amino acids: CASSSRFSVIGTSIITDTQYF. The CDR3, as DNA: TGTGCCAGCAGCAGCAGGTTTTCGGTGATAGGGACATCGATTATCACAGATACGCAGTATTTT. Together with reference TRBV28 and TRBJ2-3, the CDR3 gives the full variable domain: DVKVTQSSRYLVKRTGEKVFLECVQDMDHENMFWYRQDPGLGLRLIYFSYDVKMKEKGDIPEGYSVSREKKERFSLILESASTNQTSMYLCASSSRFSVIGTSIITDTQYFGPGTRLTVL.

CDR3 protein: CASSQDLRGSASTDTQYF. DNA for the CDR3: TGCGCCAGCAGCCAAGATTTAAGGGGGTCTGCTAGCACAGATACGCAGTATTTT. The V gene is TRBV4-3, the J gene TRBJ2-3, with D possibly TRBD1 on 6 matching bases. Trimming stripped 0 bases from V and 0 bases from J, with 16 bases between. This CDR3 comprises 18 residues. The germline V gene encodes CDR1 LGHNA and CDR2 YSLEER.

The V and J genes are TRBV4-1 and TRBJ2-1; the D gene is possibly TRBD1 (7 bases). CDR3 length equals 15 residues. In germline, CDR1 is MGHRA, CDR2 YSYEKL. Deletions cut 5 bases from V and 5 bases from J, with 16 bases between. CDR3 loop: CASSFQGGGNNEQFF. The CDR3, as DNA: TGCGCCAGCAGCTTTCAGGGGGGCGGGAACAATGAGCAGTTCTTC.

This clone was picked up a small number of times. The gene calls are TRBV6-5 and TRBJ1-4, with D possibly matching TRBD1 (5 bases). From germline, CDR1 is MNHEY and CDR2 SVGAGI. This CDR3 spans 15 amino acids. The V gene lost 2 bases and the J gene lost 8 bases, with 15 bases spanning the gap. The CDR3 sequence is CASSYRGTSGEKLFF. The CDR3 DNA follows: TGTGCCAGCAGTTACCGGGGGACGTCGGGGGAAAAACTGTTTTTT.

The rearrangement links TRBV15 to TRBJ1-3; D ambiguous. This CDR3 contains 15 residues. The V gene's germline CDR1 is LNHNV and CDR2 YYDKDF (reference sequence). The ends were cut back, 3 bases at V and 0 bases at J, with 9 bases in the middle. The CDR3 is CATSSGQSSGNTIYF. As DNA, the CDR3 is TGTGCCACCAGCAGTGGGCAATCCTCTGGAAACACCATATATTTT. Filled out from reference TRBV15 and TRBJ1-3, the complete variable domain reads DAMVIQNPRYQVTQFGKPVTLSCSQTLNHNVMYWYQQKSSQAPKLLFHYYDKDFNNEADTPDNFQSRRPNTSFCFLDIRSPGLGDTAMYLCATSSGQSSGNTIYFGEGSWLTVV.

The rearrangement joins TRBV28 to TRBJ1-2; TRBD1 matches at 8 bases. The V gene's germline CDR1 is MDHEN and CDR2 SYDVKM. V lost 7 bases, J lost 10 bases, and 8 bases stayed unmatched. This CDR3 has 12 residues. CDR3 nucleotides: TGTGCCAGCACCCTCGGACAGGGTGCCTACACCTTC. It codes for CASTLGQGAYTF.

The genes are TRBV2 and TRBJ1-6; 10 nucleotides line up with TRBD1. V gave up 7 bases and J gave up 8 bases; unmatched junction bases: 11. The CDR3 loop spans 16 amino acids. The germline V gene has CDR1 SNHLY and CDR2 FYNNEI. The CDR3 DNA follows: TGTGCCAGCATCAAAGACGCGGGACAGGGGTATTCACCCCTCCACTTT. Encoded protein: CASIKDAGQGYSPLHF.

V is TRBV5-4 and J is TRBJ1-6, with D tentatively TRBD1 (6 bases). With 0 bases removed from V and 7 bases from J, the gap between germline ends came to 8 bases. Germline V gene sequence: CDR1 SGHNT, CDR2 YYREEE (reference sequence). The length of the CDR3 is 14 residues. The CDR3 coding sequence is TGTGCCAGCAGCTTGGACGGGACAAATTCACCCCTCCACTTT. The encoded protein is CASSLDGTNSPLHF.

The chain uses TRBV7-9 and TRBJ2-3; D perhaps matches TRBD2 (5 bases). Trimming took off 0 bases at V and 3 bases at J, with 10 bases between the two ends. This CDR3 is built from 15 residues. Looked up from germline, CDR1 is SEHNR and CDR2 is FQNEAQ (reference sequence). The CDR3 protein is CASSLAGSGTDTQYF. CDR3 DNA sequence: TGTGCCAGCAGCTTAGCGGGGAGTGGGACAGATACGCAGTATTTT. The full variable domain, its missing parts supplied by reference TRBV7-9 and TRBJ2-3, is DTGVSQNPRHKITKRGQNVTFRCDPISEHNRLYWYRQTLGQGPEFLTYFQNEAQLEKSRLLSDRFSAERPKGSFSTLEIQRTEQGDSAMYLCASSLAGSGTDTQYFGPGTRLTVL.

In this sample, this clone turned up a few times. The chain recombines TRBV5-5 with TRBJ1-1; 8 nucleotides match TRBD1. Unmatched junction bases numbered 0, after V lost 1 base and J lost 4 bases. CDR3 length equals 13 residues. Germline V CDR1 and CDR2: SGHKS, YYEKEE (reference sequence). CDR3 bases: TGTGCCAGCAGCTTGACAGGGGGCACTGAAGCTTTCTTT. It specifies CASSLTGGTEAFF.

The J gene is TRBJ1-2, the V gene TRBV28; 9 bases map to TRBD1. CDR1 and CDR2 (germline): MDHEN, SYDVKM. Trimming at V came to 5 bases and at J to 8 bases, leaving 9 bases not matched to a gene. The CDR3 is 14 amino acids. In nucleotides, the CDR3 is TGTGCCAGCAGTGCGCCGGGACAGGGTGAGGGCTACACCTTC. It is translated as CASSAPGQGEGYTF.

CDR3 region: CASSKWSGSEQYF. In DNA form, the CDR3 reads TGCGCCAGCAGCAAATGGTCGGGGAGCGAGCAGTACTTC. This chain uses TRBV5-1 with TRBJ2-7, with D perhaps matching TRBD2 (5 bases). Trimming removed 4 bases at V and 6 bases at J, with 14 bases between. CDR1 and CDR2 from the germline V gene are SGHRS and YFSETQ. This CDR3 is 13 amino acids long.

The rearrangement joins TRBV3-1 (or the pseudogene TRBV3-2) to TRBJ1-2; 7 bases agree with TRBD1. The germline V gene has CDR1 LGHDT and CDR2 YNNKEL (reference sequence). This CDR3 has 15 residues. Losses at the gene ends were 8 bases for V and 0 bases for J; bases not matched to a gene: 9. CDR3 sequence reads: CASSLDRSSNYGYTF. CDR3 DNA: TGTGCCAGCTCCCTGGACAGGTCCTCTAACTATGGCTACACCTTC.

The chain recombines TRBV28 with TRBJ1-2; TRBD1 aligns across 12 bases. The V gene end was trimmed by 4 bases and the J gene end by 4 bases; junction bases not matched to a gene: 7. Germline CDR1 reads MDHEN; CDR2 reads SYDVKM. The CDR3 length is 16 residues. CDR3 in DNA: TGTGCCAGCAGTTCCCTCGGGACAGGGGGCGGCTATGGCTACACCTTC. Encoded protein: CASSSLGTGGGYGYTF.

The chain is built from TRBV6-2 or TRBV6-3 and TRBJ2-3; no firm D call. The CDR3 loop spans 14 amino acids. With 2 bases removed from V and 6 bases from J, the gap between germline ends came to 12 bases. Per the germline V gene, CDR1 is MNHEY and CDR2 is SVGEGT. This chain's CDR3 is CASSYGPYLDTQYF. DNA for the CDR3: TGTGCCAGCAGTTACGGGCCTTACCTGGATACGCAGTATTTT.

The rearrangement uses TRBV6-2 or TRBV6-3 and TRBJ2-7; D not certain. Trimming took off 2 bases at V and 9 bases at J, with 11 bases between the two ends. Per germline, CDR1 MNHEY and CDR2 SVGEGT. The CDR3 contains 12 residues. CDR3 amino acids: CASSYPEAWQYF. CDR3 bases: TGTGCCAGCAGTTACCCCGAGGCATGGCAGTACTTC.

The table lists this clone with a few counts. The chain links TRBV12-3 or TRBV12-4 to TRBJ1-3; a weak D match, TRBD1 (6 bases). Trimming took 4 bases from V and 6 from J, leaving 10 bases between them. This CDR3 is built from 13 residues. CDR3 DNA sequence: TGTGCCAGCAGTTCCGGGACACAAAACACCATATATTTT. It specifies CASSSGTQNTIYF.

V and J are TRBV7-6 and TRBJ2-5; 11 nucleotides match TRBD2. Germline V gene sequence: CDR1 SGHVS, CDR2 FNYEAQ. The CDR3 spans 19 residues. V was pared by 2 bases and J by 3 bases, with 14 bases of the junction left unmatched. CDR3 bases: TGTGCCAGCAGCTTATTAGGCCCGACTAGCGGGGCCCGAAAAGAGACCCAGTACTTC. Protein product: CASSLLGPTSGARKETQYF.

This chain uses TRBV4-3 with TRBJ1-1; TRBD1 aligns across 7 bases. Germline CDR1 is LGHNA and CDR2 is YSLEER. After removal of 4 bases from V and 3 bases from J, the junction contained 8 bases not matched to a gene. The CDR3 covers 15 residues. The CDR3 nucleotides are TGCGCCAGCAGCCGAGATTTACAGGGGCACACTGAAGCTTTCTTT. This codes for CASSRDLQGHTEAFF.

J is TRBJ1-1 and V is TRBV5-6, with TRBD1 matching 7 bases. Germline values: CDR1 SGHDT, CDR2 YYEEEE. V lost 2 bases to trimming and J lost 0 bases; unmatched junction nucleotides: 7. The length of the CDR3 is 16 residues. The CDR3 DNA reads TGTGCCAGCAGCTTCAGGGGGGCCGGGTTGAACACTGAAGCTTTCTTT. It codes for CASSFRGAGLNTEAFF.